The clone carrying this T cell receptor beta chain was detected only once. Trimming took 3 bases from V and 1 from J, leaving 7 bases between them. Germline V gene lookup returns CDR1 SGHRS and CDR2 YFSETQ. This CDR3 spans 13 amino acids. TCRdb's copy holds only in-frame clones and misses some; the assay was immunoSEQ multiplex PCR. Among approximately 22,000 clones listed, 90% to 95% were seen once. This record belongs to a study of T cell changes during pregnancy in multiple sclerosis. This TCR came from a female donor with multiple sclerosis, enrolled in a pregnancy study. Sequencing was performed on CD8+ T cells from peripheral blood mononuclear cells, taken in the third trimester of pregnancy. The chain carries TRBV5-1 and TRBJ1-1; no clear D. CDR3 amino acids: CASSSSENTEAFF. The CDR3 DNA is TGCGCCAGCAGCTCATCAGAGAACACTGAAGCTTTCTTT.